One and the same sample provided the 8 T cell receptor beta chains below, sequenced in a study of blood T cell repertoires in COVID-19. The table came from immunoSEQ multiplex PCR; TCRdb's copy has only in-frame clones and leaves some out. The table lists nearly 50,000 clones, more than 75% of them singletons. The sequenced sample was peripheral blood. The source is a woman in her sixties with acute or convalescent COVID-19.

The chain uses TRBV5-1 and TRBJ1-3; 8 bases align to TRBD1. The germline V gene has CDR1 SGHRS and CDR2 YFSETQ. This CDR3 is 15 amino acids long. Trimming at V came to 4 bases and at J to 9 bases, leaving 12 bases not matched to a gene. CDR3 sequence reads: CASSREPGQVGTIYF. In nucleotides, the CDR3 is TGCGCCAGCAGCCGGGAACCGGGACAGGTGGGCACCATATATTTT.

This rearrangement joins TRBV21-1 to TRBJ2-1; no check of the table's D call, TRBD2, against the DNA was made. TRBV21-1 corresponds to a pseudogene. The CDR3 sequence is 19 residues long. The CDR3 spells CASTPLSGLAGGTYNEQFF. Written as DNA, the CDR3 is TGTGCCAGCACCCCGTTGTCGGGACTAGCGGGGGGGACCTACAATGAGCAGTTCTTC.

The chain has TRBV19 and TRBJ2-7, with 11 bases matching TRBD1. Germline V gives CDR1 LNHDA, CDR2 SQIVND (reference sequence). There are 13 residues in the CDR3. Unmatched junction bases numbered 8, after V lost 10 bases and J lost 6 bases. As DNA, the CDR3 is TGTGCCACCTCCACCGGGACAGGGGGCGAGCAGTACTTC. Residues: CATSTGTGGEQYF.

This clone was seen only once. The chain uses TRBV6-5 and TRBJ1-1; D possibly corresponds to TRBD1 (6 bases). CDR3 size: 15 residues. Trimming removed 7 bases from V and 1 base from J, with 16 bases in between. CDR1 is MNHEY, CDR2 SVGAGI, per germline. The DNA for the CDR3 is TGTGCCAGCACTTTACAGGGAAGCGAGAACACTGAAGCTTTCTTT. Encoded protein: CASTLQGSENTEAFF.

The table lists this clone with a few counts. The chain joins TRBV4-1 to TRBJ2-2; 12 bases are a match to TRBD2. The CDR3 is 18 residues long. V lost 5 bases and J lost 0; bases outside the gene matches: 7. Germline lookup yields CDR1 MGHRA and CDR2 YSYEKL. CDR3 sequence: CASSSRLAGDANTGELFF. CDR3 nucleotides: TGCGCCAGCAGCTCCCGACTAGCGGGGGACGCGAACACCGGGGAGCTGTTTTTT.

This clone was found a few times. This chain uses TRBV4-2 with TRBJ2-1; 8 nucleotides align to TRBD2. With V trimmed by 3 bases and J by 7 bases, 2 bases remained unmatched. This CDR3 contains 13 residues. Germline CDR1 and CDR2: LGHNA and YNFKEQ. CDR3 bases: TGTGCCAGCAGCCAGGGGACTAGAAATGAGCAGTTCTTC. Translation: CASSQGTRNEQFF.

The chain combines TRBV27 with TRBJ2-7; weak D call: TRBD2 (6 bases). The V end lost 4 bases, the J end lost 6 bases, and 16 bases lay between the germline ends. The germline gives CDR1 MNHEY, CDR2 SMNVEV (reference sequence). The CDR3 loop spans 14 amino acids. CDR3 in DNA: TGTGCCAGCAGTTACGGGGGTGGGCTAGTCGAGCAGTACTTC. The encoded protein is CASSYGGGLVEQYF.

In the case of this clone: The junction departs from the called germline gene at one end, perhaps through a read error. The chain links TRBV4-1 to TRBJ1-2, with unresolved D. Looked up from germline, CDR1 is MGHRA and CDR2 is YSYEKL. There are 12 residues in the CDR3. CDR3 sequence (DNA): TGCGTCAGCAGCTCTCAGGACTATGGCTACACCTTC. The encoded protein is CVSSSQDYGYTF.